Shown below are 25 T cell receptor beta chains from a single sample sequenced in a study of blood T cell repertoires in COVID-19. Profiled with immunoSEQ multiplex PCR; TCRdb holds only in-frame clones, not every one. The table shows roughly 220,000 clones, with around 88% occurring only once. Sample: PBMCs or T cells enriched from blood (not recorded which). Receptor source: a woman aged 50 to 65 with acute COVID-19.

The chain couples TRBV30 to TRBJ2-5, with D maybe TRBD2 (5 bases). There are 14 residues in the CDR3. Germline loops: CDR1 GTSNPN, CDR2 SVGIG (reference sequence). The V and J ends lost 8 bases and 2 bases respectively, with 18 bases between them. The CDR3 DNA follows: TGTGCCGGGATGTCGGGGTGGGGTCAAGAGACCCAGTACTTC. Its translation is CAGMSGWGQETQYF.

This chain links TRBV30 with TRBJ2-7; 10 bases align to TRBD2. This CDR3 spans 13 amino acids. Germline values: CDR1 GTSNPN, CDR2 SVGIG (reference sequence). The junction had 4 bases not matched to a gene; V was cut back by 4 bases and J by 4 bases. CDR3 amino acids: CAWTSGSWYEQYF. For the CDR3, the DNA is TGTGCCTGGACTAGCGGGAGTTGGTACGAGCAGTACTTC.

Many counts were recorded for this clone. Here the CDR3 reads CASGGTFTDTQYF. CDR3 nucleotides: TGTGCCAGCGGCGGGACCTTCACAGATACGCAGTATTTT. The gene calls are TRBV2 and TRBJ2-3; the D gene is possibly TRBD2 (6 bases). CDR3 length equals 13 residues. Looked up from germline, CDR1 is SNHLY and CDR2 is FYNNEI. V lost 8 bases and J lost 2, with 11 bases in between.

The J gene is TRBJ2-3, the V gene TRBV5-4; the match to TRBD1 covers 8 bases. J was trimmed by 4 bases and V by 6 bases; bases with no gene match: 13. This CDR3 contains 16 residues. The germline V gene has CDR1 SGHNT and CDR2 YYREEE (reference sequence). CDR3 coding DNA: TGTGCCAGCAACTCTCTGGTTGGACAGGGCCCAGATACGCAGTATTTT. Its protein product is CASNSLVGQGPDTQYF. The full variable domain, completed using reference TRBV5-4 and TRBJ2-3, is ETGVTQSPTHLIKTRGQQVTLRCSSQSGHNTVSWYQQALGQGPQFIFQYYREEENGRGNFPPRFSGLQFPNYSSELNVNALELDDSALYLCASNSLVGQGPDTQYFGPGTRLTVL.

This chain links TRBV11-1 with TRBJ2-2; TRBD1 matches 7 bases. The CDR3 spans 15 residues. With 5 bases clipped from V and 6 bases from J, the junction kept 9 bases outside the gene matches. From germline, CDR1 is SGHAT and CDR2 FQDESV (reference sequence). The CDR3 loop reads CASSPRRGLAGELFF. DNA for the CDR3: TGTGCCAGCAGCCCCCGCAGGGGGTTAGCCGGGGAGCTGTTTTTT.

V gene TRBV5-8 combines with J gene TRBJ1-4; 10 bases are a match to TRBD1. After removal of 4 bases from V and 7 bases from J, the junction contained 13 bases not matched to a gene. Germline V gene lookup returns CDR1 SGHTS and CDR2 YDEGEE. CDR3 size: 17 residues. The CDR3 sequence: CASSPDPGDRGSEKLFF. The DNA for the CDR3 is TGTGCCAGCAGCCCCGACCCTGGGGACAGGGGAAGTGAAAAACTGTTTTTT. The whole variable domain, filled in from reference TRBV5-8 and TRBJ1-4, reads EAGVTQSPTHLIKTRGQQATLRCSPISGHTSVYWYQQALGLGLQFLLWYDEGEERNRGNFPPRFSGRQFPNYSSELNVNALELEDSALYLCASSPDPGDRGSEKLFFGSGTQLSVL.

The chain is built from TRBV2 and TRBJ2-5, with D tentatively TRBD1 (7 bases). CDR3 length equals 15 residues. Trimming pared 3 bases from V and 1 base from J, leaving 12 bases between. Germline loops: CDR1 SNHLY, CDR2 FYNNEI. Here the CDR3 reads CASSDHRGGQETQYF. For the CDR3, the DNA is TGTGCCAGCAGTGATCACAGGGGAGGCCAAGAGACCCAGTACTTC.

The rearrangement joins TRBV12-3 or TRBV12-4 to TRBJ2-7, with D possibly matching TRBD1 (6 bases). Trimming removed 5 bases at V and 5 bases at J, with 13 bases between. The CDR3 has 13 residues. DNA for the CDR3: TGTGCCAGCAGTCTAGGACAGACGCACGAGCAGTACTTC. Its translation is CASSLGQTHEQYF.

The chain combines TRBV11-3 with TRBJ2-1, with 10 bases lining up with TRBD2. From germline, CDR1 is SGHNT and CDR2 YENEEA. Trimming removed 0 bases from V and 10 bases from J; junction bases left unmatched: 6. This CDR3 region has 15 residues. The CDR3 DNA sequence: TGTGCCAGCAGCTTAGAACTAGCGGGACTCAACGAGCAGTTCTTC. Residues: CASSLELAGLNEQFF.

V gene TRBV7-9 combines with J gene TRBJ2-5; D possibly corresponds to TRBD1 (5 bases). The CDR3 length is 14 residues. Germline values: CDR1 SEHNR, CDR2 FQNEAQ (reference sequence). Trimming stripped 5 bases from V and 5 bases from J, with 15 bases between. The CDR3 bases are TGTGCCAGCAGCGAAGGGTGGGGCCGGGAGACCCAGTACTTC. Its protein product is CASSEGWGRETQYF. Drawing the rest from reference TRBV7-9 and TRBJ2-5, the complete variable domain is DTGVSQNPRHKITKRGQNVTFRCDPISEHNRLYWYRQTLGQGPEFLTYFQNEAQLEKSRLLSDRFSAERPKGSFSTLEIQRTEQGDSAMYLCASSEGWGRETQYFGPGTRLLVL.

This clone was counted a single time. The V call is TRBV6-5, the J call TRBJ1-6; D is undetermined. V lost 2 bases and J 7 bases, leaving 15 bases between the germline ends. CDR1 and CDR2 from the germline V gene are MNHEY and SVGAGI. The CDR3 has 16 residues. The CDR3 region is CASSYLGGRSNSPLHF. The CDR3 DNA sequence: TGTGCCAGCAGTTACCTAGGAGGCAGGTCAAATTCACCCCTCCACTTT.

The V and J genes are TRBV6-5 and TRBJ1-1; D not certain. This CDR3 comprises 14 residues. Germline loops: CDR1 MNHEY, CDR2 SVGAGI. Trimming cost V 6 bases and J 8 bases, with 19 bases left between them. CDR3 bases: TGTGCCAGCAGGCCAGACCTAAACACGGGAGAAGCTTTCTTT. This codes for CASRPDLNTGEAFF.

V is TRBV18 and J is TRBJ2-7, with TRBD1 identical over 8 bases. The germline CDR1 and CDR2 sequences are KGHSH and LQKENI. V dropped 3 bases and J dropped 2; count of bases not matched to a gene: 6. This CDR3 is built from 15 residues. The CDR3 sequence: CASSPRTGSPYEQYF. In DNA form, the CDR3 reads TGTGCCAGCTCACCCCGGACAGGGAGCCCCTACGAGCAGTACTTC.

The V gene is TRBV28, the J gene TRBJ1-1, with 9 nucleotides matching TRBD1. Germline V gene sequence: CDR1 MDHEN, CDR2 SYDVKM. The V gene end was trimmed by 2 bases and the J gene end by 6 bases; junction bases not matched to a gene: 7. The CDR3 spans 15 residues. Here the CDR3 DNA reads TGTGCCAGCAGTTTAATAGGGACAGGGAGGCCTGAAGCTTTCTTT. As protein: CASSLIGTGRPEAFF.

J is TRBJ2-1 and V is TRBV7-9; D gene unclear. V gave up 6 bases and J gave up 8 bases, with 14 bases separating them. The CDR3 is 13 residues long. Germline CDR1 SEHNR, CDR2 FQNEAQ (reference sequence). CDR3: CASSSYQRDEQFF. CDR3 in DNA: TGTGCCAGCAGTTCTTACCAGCGAGATGAGCAGTTCTTC. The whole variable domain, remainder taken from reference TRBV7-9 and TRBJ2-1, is DTGVSQNPRHKITKRGQNVTFRCDPISEHNRLYWYRQTLGQGPEFLTYFQNEAQLEKSRLLSDRFSAERPKGSFSTLEIQRTEQGDSAMYLCASSSYQRDEQFFGPGTRLTVL.

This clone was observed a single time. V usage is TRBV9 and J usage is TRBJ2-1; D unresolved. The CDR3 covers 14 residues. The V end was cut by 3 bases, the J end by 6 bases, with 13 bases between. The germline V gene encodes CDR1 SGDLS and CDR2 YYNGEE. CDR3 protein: CASSAITNSNEQFF. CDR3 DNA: TGTGCCAGCAGCGCGATAACAAACAGCAATGAGCAGTTCTTC.

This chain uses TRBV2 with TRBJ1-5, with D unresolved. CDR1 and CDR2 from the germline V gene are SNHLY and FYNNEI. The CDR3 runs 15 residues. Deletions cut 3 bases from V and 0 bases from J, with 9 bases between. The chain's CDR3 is CASSDERYSNQPQHF. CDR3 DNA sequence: TGTGCCAGCAGTGATGAGCGGTATAGCAATCAGCCCCAGCATTTT.

The CDR3: CASSDGTRLNEQFF. The CDR3 region has the DNA TGTGCCAGCAGCGACGGGACTAGACTAAATGAGCAGTTCTTC. This chain links TRBV9 with TRBJ2-1; the match to TRBD2 covers 8 bases. The CDR3 has 14 residues. V was pared by 3 bases and J by 7 bases, with 6 bases of the junction left unmatched. The germline CDR1 and CDR2 sequences are SGDLS and YYNGEE. The full variable domain, its missing parts supplied by reference TRBV9 and TRBJ2-1, is DSGVTQTPKHLITATGQRVTLRCSPRSGDLSVYWYQQSLDQGLQFLIQYYNGEERAKGNILERFSAQQFPDLHSELNLSSLELGDSALYFCASSDGTRLNEQFFGPGTRLTVL.

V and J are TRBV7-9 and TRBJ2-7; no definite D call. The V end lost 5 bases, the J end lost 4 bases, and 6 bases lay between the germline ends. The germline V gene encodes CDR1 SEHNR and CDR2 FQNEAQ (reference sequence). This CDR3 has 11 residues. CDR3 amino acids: CASSQLYEQYF. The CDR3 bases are TGTGCCAGCAGCCAGTTGTACGAGCAGTACTTC.

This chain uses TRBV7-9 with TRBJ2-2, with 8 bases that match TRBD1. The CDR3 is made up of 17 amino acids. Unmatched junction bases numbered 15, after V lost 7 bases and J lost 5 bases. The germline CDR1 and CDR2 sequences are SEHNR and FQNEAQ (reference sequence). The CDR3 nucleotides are TGTGCCAGCATCACCGGTGGCAGGGGGCCGGGAACCGGGGAGCTGTTTTTT. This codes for CASITGGRGPGTGELFF.

Written as DNA, the CDR3 is TGTGCCAGCAGTTACGGACAGGGACGGAATGGCTACACCTTC. This gives the protein CASSYGQGRNGYTF. The chain uses TRBV6-2 or TRBV6-3 and TRBJ1-2, with 8 bases matching TRBD1. Trimming cost V 2 bases and J 6 bases; bases outside gene matches: 5. Germline V lookup: CDR1 MNHEY, CDR2 SVGEGT. The CDR3 extends over 14 amino acids.

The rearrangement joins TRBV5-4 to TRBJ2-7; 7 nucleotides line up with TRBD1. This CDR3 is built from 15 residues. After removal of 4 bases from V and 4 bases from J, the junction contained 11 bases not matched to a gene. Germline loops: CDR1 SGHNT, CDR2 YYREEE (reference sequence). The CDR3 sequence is CASSREYRGRYEQYF. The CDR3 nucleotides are TGTGCCAGCAGCAGGGAATACAGGGGAAGGTACGAGCAGTACTTC.

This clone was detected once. CDR3 in DNA: TGTGCCAGCAAACCGGGACAGGGGGCTAATCAGCCCCAGCATTTT. Translation gives CASKPGQGANQPQHF. V and J are TRBV27 and TRBJ1-5, with 12 bases lining up with TRBD1. Germline-derived CDR1 and CDR2 are MNHEY and SMNVEV (reference sequence). V trimming: 7 bases; J trimming: 4 bases; junction bases outside the gene matches: 5. The CDR3 has 15 residues.

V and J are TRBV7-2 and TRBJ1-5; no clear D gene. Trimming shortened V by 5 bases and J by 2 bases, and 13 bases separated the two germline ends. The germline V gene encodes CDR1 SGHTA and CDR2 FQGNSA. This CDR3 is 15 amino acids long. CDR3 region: CASSPEGLGNQPQHF. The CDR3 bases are TGTGCCAGCAGCCCGGAGGGTTTGGGCAATCAGCCCCAGCATTTT. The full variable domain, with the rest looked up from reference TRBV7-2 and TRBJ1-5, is GAGVSQSPSNKVTEKGKDVELRCDPISGHTALYWYRQSLGQGLEFLIYFQGNSAPDKSGLPSDRFSAERTGGSVSTLTIQRTQQEDSAVYLCASSPEGLGNQPQHFGDGTRLSIL.

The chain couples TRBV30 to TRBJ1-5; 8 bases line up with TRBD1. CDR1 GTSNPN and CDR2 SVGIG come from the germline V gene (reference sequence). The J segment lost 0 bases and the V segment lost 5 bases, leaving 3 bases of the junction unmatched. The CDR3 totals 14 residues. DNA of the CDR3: TGTGCCTGGGACAGGGGTGATAGCAATCAGCCCCAGCATTTT. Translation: CAWDRGDSNQPQHF.